What follows are 23 T cell receptor beta chains derived from one specimen sequenced in a study of blood T cell repertoires in COVID-19. Profiling relied on immunoSEQ multiplex PCR, and the TCRdb table lists in-frame clones only, not all of them. The repertoire includes approximately 170,000 clones, over 65% of them detected once, and under 3.5% sits in the top ten. The source material was peripheral blood. These receptor sequences come from a woman older than 75 with acute or convalescent COVID-19.

This chain links TRBV28 with TRBJ2-3; weak D call: TRBD2 (7 bases). V was cut by 7 bases and J by 0 bases, with 11 bases left in between. The CDR3 loop spans 14 amino acids. The germline CDR1 and CDR2 sequences are MDHEN and SYDVKM. CDR3 DNA sequence: TGTGCCAGCAAAGCGGGGACAAGCACAGATACGCAGTATTTT. Protein product: CASKAGTSTDTQYF.

V is TRBV18 and J is TRBJ2-5, with TRBD2 identical over 10 bases. The CDR3 covers 15 residues. J gave up 3 bases and V 5 bases, and 6 bases lay outside the gene matches. Germline values: CDR1 KGHSH, CDR2 LQKENI. DNA of the CDR3: TGTGCCAGCTCAAAAAGAAGCGGGAGGGAAGAGACCCAGTACTTC. Amino acids: CASSKRSGREETQYF.

The V call is TRBV5-1, the J call TRBJ2-1; D perhaps matches TRBD2 (6 bases). Deletions cut 1 base from V and 6 bases from J, with 14 bases between. The CDR3 totals 15 residues. The germline CDR1 and CDR2 sequences are SGHRS and YFSETQ. CDR3 sequence reads: CASSLMTGAGNEQFF. Here the CDR3 DNA reads TGCGCCAGCAGCTTGATGACGGGAGCGGGCAATGAGCAGTTCTTC. The full variable domain, its missing parts supplied by reference TRBV5-1 and TRBJ2-1, is KAGVTQTPRYLIKTRGQQVTLSCSPISGHRSVSWYQQTPGQGLQFLFEYFSETQRNKGNFPGRFSGRQFSNSRSEMNVSTLELGDSALYLCASSLMTGAGNEQFFGPGTRLTVL.

This clone has more than one count but fewer than ten. The J gene is TRBJ2-5, the V gene TRBV28, with a weak D call TRBD2 (6 bases). CDR1 is MDHEN and CDR2 is SYDVKM in the germline V gene. The ends were cut back, 5 bases at V and 0 bases at J, with 10 bases in the middle. This CDR3 has 14 residues. The CDR3 DNA is TGTGCCAGCAGTATTGGGGGGTACCAAGAGACCCAGTACTTC. Translating it yields CASSIGGYQETQYF.

This clone was counted between two and nine times. The chain recombines TRBV27 with TRBJ1-6, with TRBD1 matching over 7 bases. Germline lookup yields CDR1 MNHEY and CDR2 SMNVEV (reference sequence). The V gene end was trimmed by 4 bases and the J gene end by 9 bases; junction bases not matched to a gene: 6. This CDR3 has 14 residues. CDR3 loop: CASSSGQEGSPLHF. The CDR3 bases are TGTGCCAGCAGTTCTGGACAGGAAGGTTCACCCCTCCACTTT.

J is TRBJ1-2 and V is TRBV29-1; TRBD1 matches at 7 bases. CDR1 and CDR2 from the germline V gene are SQVTM and ANQGSEA. The CDR3 runs to 15 residues. J lost 0 bases, V lost 3 bases, and 7 bases had no gene match. This chain's CDR3 is CSVDSATGTNYGYTF. Written as DNA, the CDR3 is TGCAGCGTTGACTCGGCGACAGGGACTAACTATGGCTACACCTTC.

The gene calls are TRBV7-9 and TRBJ2-1, with no clear D. With 2 bases removed from V and 4 bases from J, the gap between germline ends came to 9 bases. CDR1 is SEHNR and CDR2 is FQNEAQ in the germline V gene (reference sequence). The CDR3 is 14 amino acids. CDR3 sequence: CASSLLGGYNEQFF. CDR3 DNA: TGTGCCAGCAGCTTACTAGGTGGTTACAATGAGCAGTTCTTC. Supplemented by reference TRBV7-9 and TRBJ2-1, the full variable domain reads DTGVSQNPRHKITKRGQNVTFRCDPISEHNRLYWYRQTLGQGPEFLTYFQNEAQLEKSRLLSDRFSAERPKGSFSTLEIQRTEQGDSAMYLCASSLLGGYNEQFFGPGTRLTVL.

The sample holds a few counts of this clone. This chain uses TRBV5-8 with TRBJ1-5, with D uncertain. Germline CDR1 reads SGHTS; CDR2 reads YDEGEE. Deletions cut 3 bases from V and 0 bases from J, with 13 bases between. CDR3 length: 16 amino acids. CDR3 amino acids: CASSSRQAYSNQPQHF. In DNA form, the CDR3 reads TGTGCCAGCAGCTCACGACAAGCTTATAGCAATCAGCCCCAGCATTTT.

The V call is TRBV9, the J call TRBJ2-1; 7 positions match TRBD2. Germline-derived CDR1 and CDR2 are SGDLS and YYNGEE. The J segment lost 12 bases and the V segment lost 3 bases, leaving 30 bases of the junction unmatched. There are 20 residues in the CDR3. For the CDR3, the DNA is TGTGCCAGCAGCGCAAGCCAAGGTTCCCCTCGCAGCGGGACCCCGCTCGGGCAGTTCTTC. Its translation: CASSASQGSPRSGTPLGQFF.

The J gene is TRBJ2-5, the V gene TRBV30; D may be TRBD2 (5 bases). Germline V CDR1 and CDR2: GTSNPN, SVGIG (reference sequence). V was trimmed by 3 bases and J by 2 bases, leaving 13 bases between them. The CDR3 runs to 14 residues. The CDR3 reads CAWRTGIRQETQYF. Here the CDR3 DNA reads TGTGCCTGGAGGACGGGGATCCGGCAAGAGACCCAGTACTTC.

Only one count was recorded for this clone. This chain joins TRBV19 and TRBJ2-7; D is perhaps TRBD1 (6 bases). V lost 10 bases, J lost 5 bases, and 24 bases lay in between. Germline V gene data show CDR1 as LNHDA and CDR2 as SQIVND (reference sequence). The CDR3 sequence is 15 residues long. In DNA form, the CDR3 reads TGTGCCACAAGTCCCCGGACTTTCCAGGGGCACGAGCAGTACTTC. Translating gives CATSPRTFQGHEQYF.

The gene calls are TRBV11-3 and TRBJ2-7; 8 positions match TRBD2. V shed 5 bases, J shed 4 bases, and the junction held 10 bases outside the gene matches. In germline, CDR1 is SGHNT, CDR2 YENEEA. This CDR3 is built from 15 residues. The chain's CDR3 is CASSTRTSGGYEQYF. In DNA form, the CDR3 reads TGTGCCAGCAGCACCAGAACTAGCGGAGGTTACGAGCAGTACTTC.

The chain joins TRBV6-6 to TRBJ1-1; D may be TRBD1 (5 bases). V dropped 5 bases and J dropped 4 bases, with 14 bases sitting between them. Looked up from germline, CDR1 is MNHNY and CDR2 is SVGAGI (reference sequence). This CDR3 comprises 14 residues. CDR3 DNA sequence: TGTGCCAGCAGTCCCTTTGGGGGGTCCACTGAAGCTTTCTTT. Translated: CASSPFGGSTEAFF.

V usage is TRBV6-6 and J usage is TRBJ2-1, with a weak D call TRBD1 (5 bases). The CDR3 has 12 residues. The V gene's germline CDR1 is MNHNY and CDR2 SVGAGI (reference sequence). The ends were cut back, 4 bases at V and 10 bases at J, with 11 bases in the middle. The CDR3 DNA reads as TGTGCCAGCAGTTCCTGGCAGGGAGAGCAGTTCTTC. Amino acids: CASSSWQGEQFF.

This chain links TRBV5-1 with TRBJ2-3, with TRBD1 identical over 7 bases. The J segment lost 5 bases and the V segment lost 4 bases, leaving 10 bases of the junction unmatched. The CDR3 has 15 amino acids. The germline V gene has CDR1 SGHRS and CDR2 YFSETQ. The CDR3 bases are TGCGCCAGCAGCACCGTAGGGGGCTACGAAGATACGCAGTATTTT. Translation: CASSTVGGYEDTQYF.

This chain links TRBV19 with TRBJ2-1; D is possibly TRBD1 (7 bases). The germline V gene encodes CDR1 LNHDA and CDR2 SQIVND (reference sequence). This CDR3 contains 15 residues. V was clipped by 4 bases and J by 3 bases, with 13 bases between them. The CDR3 loop is CASSTGQDYYNEQFF. Here the CDR3 DNA reads TGTGCCAGTAGTACCGGACAGGACTACTACAATGAGCAGTTCTTC.

The chain recombines TRBV6-1 with TRBJ1-5; D possibly corresponds to TRBD1 (6 bases). Germline V gene lookup returns CDR1 MNHNS and CDR2 SASEGT. The V and J ends lost 3 bases and 4 bases respectively, with 10 bases between them. CDR3 length equals 14 residues. CDR3 amino acids: CASSEGQMNQPQHF. The CDR3, as DNA: TGTGCCAGCAGTGAGGGACAAATGAATCAGCCCCAGCATTTT.

This clone appeared a few times. The gene calls are TRBV11-2 and TRBJ1-2, with a tentative D call TRBD1 (5 bases). The germline V gene has CDR1 SGHAT and CDR2 FQNNGV. V was trimmed by 6 bases and J by 8 bases, leaving 19 bases between them. The CDR3 totals 14 residues. The CDR3 spells CASSSMGGAGGYTF. The CDR3 DNA follows: TGTGCCAGCAGTTCCATGGGCGGGGCTGGAGGCTACACCTTC.

The gene calls are TRBV7-3 and TRBJ2-2; 9 nucleotides match TRBD2. Germline V CDR1 and CDR2: SGHTA, FQGTGA. V was pared by 5 bases and J by 5 bases, with 6 bases of the junction left unmatched. This CDR3 is 15 amino acids long. The CDR3 coding sequence is TGTGCCAGCAGCCAAGCGGGACTAGCAACCGGGGAGCTGTTTTTT. Translated, it gives CASSQAGLATGELFF.

Only a few counts were recorded for this clone. The chain joins TRBV3-1 (or the pseudogene TRBV3-2) to TRBJ1-1, with 7 bases fitting TRBD1. The germline V gene encodes CDR1 LGHDT and CDR2 YNNKEL (reference sequence). Trimming cost V 1 base and J 0 bases; bases outside gene matches: 2. This CDR3 contains 15 residues. Written as DNA, the CDR3 is TGTGCCAGCAGCCAAGCGGGACAGATGAACACTGAAGCTTTCTTT. It is translated as CASSQAGQMNTEAFF.

V gene TRBV27 combines with J gene TRBJ2-1; 8 bases agree with TRBD2. This CDR3 spans 14 amino acids. V gave up 6 bases and J gave up 3 bases; unmatched junction bases: 4. The V gene's germline CDR1 is MNHEY and CDR2 SMNVEV (reference sequence). CDR3 nucleotide sequence: TGTGCCAGCAGCCTCAGCGGGAGCTACAATGAGCAGTTCTTC. This translates into CASSLSGSYNEQFF.

In this sample, this clone turned up a few times. The chain recombines TRBV9 with TRBJ2-7; 11 bases agree with TRBD2. This CDR3 region has 17 residues. J gave up 2 bases and V 0 bases, and 7 bases lay outside the gene matches. Per germline, CDR1 SGDLS and CDR2 YYNGEE. Written as DNA, the CDR3 is TGTGCCAGCAGCGTAGCTCCCGGGACTAGCGGAACCTACGAGCAGTACTTC. This codes for CASSVAPGTSGTYEQYF. The variable domain in full, with the rest retrieved from reference TRBV9 and TRBJ2-7, is DSGVTQTPKHLITATGQRVTLRCSPRSGDLSVYWYQQSLDQGLQFLIQYYNGEERAKGNILERFSAQQFPDLHSELNLSSLELGDSALYFCASSVAPGTSGTYEQYFGPGTRLTVT.

V gene TRBV13 combines with J gene TRBJ2-7; the match to TRBD1 covers 8 bases. Losses at the gene ends were 5 bases for V and 3 bases for J; bases not matched to a gene: 3. Germline V gives CDR1 PRHDT, CDR2 FYEKMQ (reference sequence). CDR3 size: 13 residues. CDR3 DNA: TGTGCCAGCAGCACCGGGACAGGCTACGAGCAGTACTTC. Residues: CASSTGTGYEQYF.